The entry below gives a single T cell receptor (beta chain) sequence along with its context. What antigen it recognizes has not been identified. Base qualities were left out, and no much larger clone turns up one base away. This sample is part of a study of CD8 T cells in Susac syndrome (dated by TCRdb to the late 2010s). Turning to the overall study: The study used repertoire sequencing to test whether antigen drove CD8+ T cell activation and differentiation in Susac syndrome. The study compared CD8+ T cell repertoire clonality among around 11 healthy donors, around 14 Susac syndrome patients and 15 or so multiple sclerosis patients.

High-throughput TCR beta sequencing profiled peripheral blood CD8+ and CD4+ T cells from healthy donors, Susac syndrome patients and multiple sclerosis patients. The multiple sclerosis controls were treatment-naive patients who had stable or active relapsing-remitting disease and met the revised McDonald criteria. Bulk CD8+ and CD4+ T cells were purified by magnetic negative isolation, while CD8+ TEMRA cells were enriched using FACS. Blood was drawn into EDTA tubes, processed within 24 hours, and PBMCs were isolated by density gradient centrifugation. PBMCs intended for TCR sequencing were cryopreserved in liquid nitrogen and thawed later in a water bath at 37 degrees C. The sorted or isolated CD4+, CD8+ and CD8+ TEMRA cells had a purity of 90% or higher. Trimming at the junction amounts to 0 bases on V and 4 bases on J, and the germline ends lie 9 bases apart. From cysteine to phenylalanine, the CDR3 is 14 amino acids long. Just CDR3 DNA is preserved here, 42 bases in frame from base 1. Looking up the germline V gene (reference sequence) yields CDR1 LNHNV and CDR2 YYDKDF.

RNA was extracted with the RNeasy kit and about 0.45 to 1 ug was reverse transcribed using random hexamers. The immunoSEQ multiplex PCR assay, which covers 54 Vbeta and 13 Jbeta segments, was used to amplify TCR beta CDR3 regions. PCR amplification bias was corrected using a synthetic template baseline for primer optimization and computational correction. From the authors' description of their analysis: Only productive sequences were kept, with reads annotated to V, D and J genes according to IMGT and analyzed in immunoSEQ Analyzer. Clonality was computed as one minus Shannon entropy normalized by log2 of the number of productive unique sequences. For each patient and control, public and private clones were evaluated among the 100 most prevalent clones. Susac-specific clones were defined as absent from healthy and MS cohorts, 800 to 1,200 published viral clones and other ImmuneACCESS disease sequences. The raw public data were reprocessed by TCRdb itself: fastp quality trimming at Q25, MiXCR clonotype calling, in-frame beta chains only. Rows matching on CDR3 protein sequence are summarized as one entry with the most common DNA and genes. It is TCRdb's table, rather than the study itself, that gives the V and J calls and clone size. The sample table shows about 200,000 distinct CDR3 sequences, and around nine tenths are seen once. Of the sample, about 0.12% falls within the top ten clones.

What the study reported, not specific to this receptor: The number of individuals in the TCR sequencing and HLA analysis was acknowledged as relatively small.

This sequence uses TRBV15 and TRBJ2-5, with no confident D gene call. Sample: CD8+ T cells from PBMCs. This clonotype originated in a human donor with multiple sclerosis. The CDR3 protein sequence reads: CATSRDPTRETQYF. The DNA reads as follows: TGTGCCACCAGCAGAGATCCAACGAGAGAGACCCAGTACTTC.